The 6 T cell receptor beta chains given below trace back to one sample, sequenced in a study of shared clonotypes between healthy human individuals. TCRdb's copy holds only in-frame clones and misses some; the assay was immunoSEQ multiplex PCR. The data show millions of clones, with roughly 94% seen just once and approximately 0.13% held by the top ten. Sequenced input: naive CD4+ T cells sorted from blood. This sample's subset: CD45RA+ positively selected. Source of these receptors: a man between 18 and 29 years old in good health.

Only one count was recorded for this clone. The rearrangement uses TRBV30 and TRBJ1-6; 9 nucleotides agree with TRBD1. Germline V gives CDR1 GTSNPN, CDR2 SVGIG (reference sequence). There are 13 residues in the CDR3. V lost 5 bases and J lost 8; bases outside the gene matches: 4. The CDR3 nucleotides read TGTGCCTGGGCACGGACAGGGGATTCACCCCTCCACTTT. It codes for CAWARTGDSPLHF.

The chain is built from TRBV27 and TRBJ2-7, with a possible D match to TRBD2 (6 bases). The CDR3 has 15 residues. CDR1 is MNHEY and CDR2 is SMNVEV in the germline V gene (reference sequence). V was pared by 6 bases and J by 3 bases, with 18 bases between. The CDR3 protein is CASRPPGVAHYEQYF. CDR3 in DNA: TGTGCCAGCAGGCCCCCGGGGGTCGCTCACTACGAGCAGTACTTC.

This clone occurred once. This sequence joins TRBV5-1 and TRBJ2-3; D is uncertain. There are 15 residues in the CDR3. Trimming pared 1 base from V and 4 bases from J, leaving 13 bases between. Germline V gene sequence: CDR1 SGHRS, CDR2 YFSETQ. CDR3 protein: CASSLSVAVADTQYF. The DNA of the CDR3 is TGCGCCAGCAGCTTGTCGGTGGCTGTCGCAGATACGCAGTATTTT. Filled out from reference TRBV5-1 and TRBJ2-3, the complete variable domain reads KAGVTQTPRYLIKTRGQQVTLSCSPISGHRSVSWYQQTPGQGLQFLFEYFSETQRNKGNFPGRFSGRQFSNSRSEMNVSTLELGDSALYLCASSLSVAVADTQYFGPGTRLTVL.

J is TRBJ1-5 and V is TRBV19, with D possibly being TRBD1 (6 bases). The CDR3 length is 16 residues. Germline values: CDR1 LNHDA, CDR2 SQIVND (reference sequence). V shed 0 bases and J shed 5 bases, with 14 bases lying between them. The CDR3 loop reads CASSIDDRRDYQPQHF. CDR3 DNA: TGTGCCAGTAGTATAGACGACAGGAGGGACTATCAGCCCCAGCATTTT.

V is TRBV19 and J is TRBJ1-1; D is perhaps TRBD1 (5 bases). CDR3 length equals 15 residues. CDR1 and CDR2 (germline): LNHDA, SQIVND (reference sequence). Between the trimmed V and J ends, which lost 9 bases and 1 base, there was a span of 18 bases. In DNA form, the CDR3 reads TGTGCCAGCCACCGGGGTTGGGGGACGAACACTGAAGCTTTCTTT. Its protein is CASHRGWGTNTEAFF.

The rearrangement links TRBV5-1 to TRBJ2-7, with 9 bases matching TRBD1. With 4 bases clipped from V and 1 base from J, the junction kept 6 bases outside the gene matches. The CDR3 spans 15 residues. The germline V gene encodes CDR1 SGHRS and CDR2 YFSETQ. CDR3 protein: CASSNTGTGSYEQYF. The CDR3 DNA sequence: TGCGCCAGCAGCAACACCGGGACAGGGTCCTACGAGCAGTACTTC.